These 24 T cell receptor beta chains came from one sample sequenced in a study of cytomegalovirus exposure and HLA in healthy donors. Repertoires were generated with immunoSEQ multiplex PCR, while TCRdb's copy carries only in-frame clones and drops some. The sample contains fewer than 350,000 clones, roughly 90% of which appear only once. Specimen: PBMCs. Receptors originate from a woman aged 18 to 35 in good health and CMV-seronegative.

This chain joins TRBV6-5 and TRBJ1-1; unclear D gene. V gave up 5 bases and J gave up 4 bases, with 11 bases separating them. The CDR3 runs 13 residues. Germline V gene sequence: CDR1 MNHEY, CDR2 SVGAGI. The CDR3 nucleotides are TGTGCCAGCAGTCTCCAGGCACTCACTGAAGCTTTCTTT. Its translation: CASSLQALTEAFF.

This clone was seen only once. The V and J genes are TRBV15 and TRBJ2-1, with a possible D match to TRBD1 (6 bases). CDR1 and CDR2 from the germline V gene are LNHNV and YYDKDF (reference sequence). CDR3 length: 15 residues. V shed 1 base and J shed 2 bases, with 9 bases lying between them. The CDR3 DNA sequence: TGTGCCACCAGCAGAGCGGGACAAACCTACAATGAGCAGTTCTTC. Protein sequence: CATSRAGQTYNEQFF.

J is TRBJ1-1 and V is TRBV6-1, with 7 bases matching TRBD1. The CDR3 sequence is 13 residues long. Germline V gene lookup returns CDR1 MNHNS and CDR2 SASEGT. The J segment lost 8 bases and the V segment lost 7 bases, leaving 10 bases of the junction unmatched. CDR3 sequence reads: CASIVHRGMEAFF. The CDR3 bases are TGTGCCAGCATCGTTCACAGGGGAATGGAAGCTTTCTTT.

The J gene is TRBJ2-5, the V gene TRBV5-6, with TRBD2 as a possible D gene (6 bases). In germline, CDR1 is SGHDT, CDR2 YYEEEE. V was clipped by 2 bases and J by 0 bases, with 14 bases between them. This CDR3 comprises 16 residues. CDR3 protein: CASSLGGTVYQETQYF. CDR3 sequence (DNA): TGTGCCAGCAGCTTAGGAGGGACTGTGTACCAAGAGACCCAGTACTTC.

CDR3 DNA: TGTGCCAGCAGTTTCGAGCCCGAGGGCTACGAGCAGTACTTC. Translation: CASSFEPEGYEQYF. V usage is TRBV27 and J usage is TRBJ2-7; D perhaps matches TRBD2 (5 bases). Trimming pared 3 bases from V and 3 bases from J, leaving 12 bases between. This CDR3 region has 14 residues. Per the germline V gene, CDR1 is MNHEY and CDR2 is SMNVEV (reference sequence).

The chain uses TRBV2 and TRBJ2-3, with D possibly being TRBD2 (6 bases). This CDR3 contains 14 residues. Trimming shortened V by 6 bases and J by 2 bases, and 12 bases separated the two germline ends. The V gene's germline CDR1 is SNHLY and CDR2 FYNNEI. The CDR3 reads CASRGGRLTDTQYF. The CDR3 DNA reads as TGTGCCAGCAGGGGGGGTCGCCTCACAGATACGCAGTATTTT.

This clone was detected once. The chain uses TRBV5-4 and TRBJ2-4; D might be TRBD1 (6 bases). In germline, CDR1 is SGHNT, CDR2 YYREEE (reference sequence). This CDR3 is built from 14 residues. V was pared by 4 bases and J by 0 bases, with 8 bases between. CDR3 loop: CASSLQGAKNIQYF. Here the CDR3 DNA reads TGTGCCAGCAGCCTACAGGGAGCCAAAAACATTCAGTACTTC.

As for this clone: This sample includes further DNA sequences coding for the same CDR3. The gene calls are TRBV5-1 and TRBJ2-5, with TRBD1 identical over 8 bases. This CDR3 spans 14 amino acids. V gave up 3 bases and J gave up 5 bases; unmatched junction bases: 6. From germline, CDR1 is SGHRS and CDR2 YFSETQ. This chain's CDR3 is CASSSGTGGETQYF. DNA of the CDR3: TGCGCCAGCAGCTCCGGGACAGGCGGGGAGACCCAGTACTTC. Complete variable domain (other parts from reference TRBV5-1 and TRBJ2-5): KAGVTQTPRYLIKTRGQQVTLSCSPISGHRSVSWYQQTPGQGLQFLFEYFSETQRNKGNFPGRFSGRQFSNSRSEMNVSTLELGDSALYLCASSSGTGGETQYFGPGTRLLVL.

The chain carries TRBV27 and TRBJ2-7, with 16 bases fitting TRBD2. The germline CDR1 and CDR2 sequences are MNHEY and SMNVEV (reference sequence). The CDR3 covers 19 residues. V lost 1 base to trimming and J lost 3 bases; unmatched junction nucleotides: 9. The CDR3, as DNA: TGTGCCAGCAGTTTATGGGGACTAGCGGGAGGGCCTGGGAGCTACGAGCAGTACTTC. Protein: CASSLWGLAGGPGSYEQYF.

This chain uses TRBV28 with TRBJ2-4, with 8 bases that match TRBD1. Germline V CDR1 and CDR2: MDHEN, SYDVKM. The ends lost 5 bases at V and 7 bases at J; junction bases unmatched: 7. The CDR3 runs to 14 residues. The CDR3 coding sequence is TGTGCCAGCAGTACAGGGGGTCCAGGGAACATTCAGTACTTC. Protein: CASSTGGPGNIQYF.

V and J are TRBV15 and TRBJ1-5; TRBD1 is a possible D gene (5 bases). Trimming took 0 bases from V and 1 from J, leaving 7 bases between them. The CDR3 length is 15 residues. Germline CDR1 is LNHNV and CDR2 is YYDKDF (reference sequence). Written as DNA, the CDR3 is TGTGCCACCAGCAGAGATGGGGCGAGCAATCAGCCCCAGCATTTT. Encoded protein: CATSRDGASNQPQHF.

The chain recombines TRBV5-1 with TRBJ1-2, with unresolved D. The CDR3 loop spans 13 amino acids. Looked up from germline, CDR1 is SGHRS and CDR2 is YFSETQ. The ends were cut back, 4 bases at V and 7 bases at J, with 14 bases in the middle. For the CDR3, the DNA is TGCGCCAGCAGCGATACGGGTACCTTTGGCTACACCTTC. Translating gives CASSDTGTFGYTF.

The gene calls are TRBV27 and TRBJ1-6; 7 bases are shared with TRBD1. Trimming cost V 0 bases and J 10 bases; bases outside gene matches: 6. Germline V CDR1 and CDR2: MNHEY, SMNVEV (reference sequence). This CDR3 contains 15 residues. CDR3 nucleotide sequence: TGTGCCAGCAGTTTATCGATCAGGGGGGAATCACCCCTCCACTTT. It translates to CASSLSIRGESPLHF.

The chain employs TRBV2 and TRBJ1-1; possible D gene TRBD1, 5 bases. V was pared by 4 bases and J by 5 bases, with 11 bases between. This CDR3 is 13 amino acids long. Germline CDR1 and CDR2: SNHLY and FYNNEI. In DNA, the CDR3 is TGTGCCAGCAGTGCCAGGGTGGAGACTGAAGCTTTCTTT. Its translation: CASSARVETEAFF.

CDR3 DNA sequence: TGCGCCAGCAGCTACTTCGGGGGTGAGCAGTTCTTC. It encodes CASSYFGGEQFF. The chain has TRBV5-1 and TRBJ2-1; weak D call: TRBD2 (6 bases). Germline lookup yields CDR1 SGHRS and CDR2 YFSETQ. V gave up 3 bases and J gave up 9 bases, with 10 bases separating them. The CDR3 covers 12 residues.

The chain couples TRBV29-1 to TRBJ2-5, with a weak D call TRBD2 (5 bases). Germline lookup yields CDR1 SQVTM and CDR2 ANQGSEA. The CDR3 sequence is 12 residues long. V was cut by 4 bases and J by 1 base, with 7 bases left in between. CDR3 sequence: CSVGGLQETQYF. The CDR3 DNA reads TGCAGCGTTGGAGGGCTCCAAGAGACCCAGTACTTC.

The chain recombines TRBV20-1 with TRBJ2-3; the D is unclear. V was clipped by 7 bases and J by 6 bases, with 11 bases between them. The CDR3 loop spans 11 amino acids. The V gene's germline CDR1 is DFQATT and CDR2 SNEGSKA (reference sequence). The CDR3 DNA reads TGCAGTGGTGGTCGTCAGGATACGCAGTATTTT. It yields the protein CSGGRQDTQYF.

The rearrangement links TRBV19 to TRBJ2-1, with D perhaps TRBD2 (6 bases). CDR3 length: 15 amino acids. The ends were cut back, 7 bases at V and 9 bases at J, with 22 bases in the middle. Germline assignment: CDR1 LNHDA and CDR2 SQIVND (reference sequence). CDR3 sequence reads: CASTFLGGLFSEQFF. In DNA, the CDR3 is TGTGCCAGTACCTTTCTCGGGGGATTATTTAGTGAGCAGTTCTTC.

The CDR3 protein is CASSFGDRQNTEAFF. DNA for the CDR3: TGTGCCAGCAGCTTTGGGGACAGACAAAACACTGAAGCTTTCTTT. J is TRBJ1-1 and V is TRBV7-9, with 7 bases aligning to TRBD1. The junction had 6 bases not matched to a gene; V was cut back by 3 bases and J by 2 bases. Looked up from germline, CDR1 is SEHNR and CDR2 is FQNEAQ (reference sequence). The CDR3 consists of 15 residues.

The chain employs TRBV25-1 and TRBJ2-1; D uncertain. This CDR3 contains 11 residues. Germline CDR1 reads MGHDK; CDR2 reads SYGVNS. Trimming took off 4 bases at V and 12 bases at J, with 10 bases between the two ends. CDR3 region: CASSALYRQFF. Here the CDR3 DNA reads TGTGCCAGCAGTGCCCTCTATAGGCAGTTCTTC.

J is TRBJ2-1 and V is TRBV15; 9 bases map to TRBD2. The germline CDR1 and CDR2 sequences are LNHNV and YYDKDF (reference sequence). The CDR3 is made up of 17 amino acids. V was clipped by 0 bases and J by 7 bases; unmatched bases: 10. CDR3 residues: CATSRDWTITSGNEQFF. The CDR3 DNA sequence: TGTGCCACCAGCAGAGATTGGACTATTACTAGCGGGAATGAGCAGTTCTTC.

This chain uses TRBV5-6 with TRBJ2-1, with a tentative D call TRBD1 (6 bases). The germline gives CDR1 SGHDT, CDR2 YYEEEE. V lost 2 bases, J lost 2 bases, and 8 bases lay in between. This CDR3 is 14 amino acids long. The CDR3, as DNA: TGTGCCAGCAGCTTCACAGGGACCTACAATGAGCAGTTCTTC. Amino acid sequence: CASSFTGTYNEQFF.

The rearrangement links TRBV4-1 to TRBJ2-1, with D unclear. This CDR3 comprises 17 residues. V was pared by 0 bases and J by 4 bases, with 16 bases between. Per germline, CDR1 MGHRA and CDR2 YSYEKL. The CDR3 DNA follows: TGCGCCAGCAGCCAAGAGGGTCTGAGTGGCGGATACAATGAGCAGTTCTTC. Amino acids: CASSQEGLSGGYNEQFF.

This clone appeared a few times. The rearrangement links TRBV5-4 to TRBJ2-1; D perhaps matches TRBD2 (6 bases). This CDR3 has 16 amino acids. The germline V and J ends were trimmed by 5 bases and 6 bases, with 21 bases remaining between them. Germline V gives CDR1 SGHNT, CDR2 YYREEE (reference sequence). This CDR3 is CASRKDGRGPANEQFF. In DNA form, the CDR3 reads TGTGCCAGCAGGAAGGACGGGAGAGGGCCTGCCAATGAGCAGTTCTTC.